This T cell receptor (beta chain) was sequenced during a study of cytomegalovirus exposure and HLA in healthy donors. PCR employed 60 Vbeta and 13 Jbeta primers. TCRdb keeps only in-frame clones here, not all; method: immunoSEQ multiplex PCR. The sample has fewer than 200,000 clones, around 68% seen once. Germline V gene lookup returns CDR1 SGHNT and CDR2 YYREEE (reference sequence). The trim removed 0 bases at V and 1 base at J, leaving 2 bases unmatched. The length of the CDR3 is 16 residues. Notes on the study in general: Across donors, most TCRs were seen rarely, yet some public ones were widespread. Reports credit the classifier with highly specific, highly sensitive diagnosis of cytomegalovirus status. Highly shared sequence variants in one cluster were likely a sequencing artifact. Some segments of the V type, notably TRBV6-2 and TRBV6-3, were excluded as indistinguishable.

This clone turned up a few times. Its antigen is currently unknown. The receptor was derived from a man aged 50 to 59 in good health and CMV-seronegative. V gene TRBV5-4 combines with J gene TRBJ1-1; TRBD1 agrees at 11 bases. The specimen sequenced was PBMCs. As DNA, the CDR3 is TGTGCCAGCAGCTTGGGGGGGACAGGGGGGAACACTGAAGCTTTCTTT. Protein sequence: CASSLGGTGGNTEAFF. Complete variable domain (other parts from reference TRBV5-4 and TRBJ1-1): ETGVTQSPTHLIKTRGQQVTLRCSSQSGHNTVSWYQQALGQGPQFIFQYYREEENGRGNFPPRFSGLQFPNYSSELNVNALELDDSALYLCASSLGGTGGNTEAFFGQGTRLTVV.